This TCR beta chain was sequenced during a study of beta chain features in type 1 diabetes. Study outcomes and limitations: People with Type 1 diabetes carried modestly yet significantly shorter TCRB CDR3s in all four CD4+ subsets.

V lost 8 bases, J lost 4 bases, and 7 bases stayed unmatched. The germline V gene encodes CDR1 SGHRS and CDR2 YFSETQ. This CDR3 is built from 13 residues. The study reverse transcribed the entire isolated RNA, so it sequenced expressed TCRB transcripts. TCRdb's table, derived via immunoSEQ multiplex PCR, lists solely in-frame clones and lacks some. Of 240,000 or so clones in the sample, about a fifth were seen once. As for this clone: What it binds is unknown.

Material for sequencing was naive CD4+ T cells from blood. This receptor was taken from a woman aged 40 to 55 with type 1 diabetes. The chain carries TRBV5-1 and TRBJ2-5; TRBD1 agrees at 8 bases. In DNA, the CDR3 is TGCGCCAGTCGAGCCGGGACAGGAGAGACCCAGTACTTC. This codes for CASRAGTGETQYF.